The clone carrying this TCR beta chain was counted once. Its cognate antigen is unknown. Unique molecular identifiers were used in preparing the TCRbeta library. TCRdb re-analysed the PCR reads in MiXCR, keeping a single row per CDR3 protein. The table lists fewer than 1 million distinct CDR3 sequences, 16% of them singletons. The data are from a study of T-cell reconstitution after alpha-beta-depleted transplantation in children. Study-wide results and caveats: By about two months after transplant, alpha-beta T cells reportedly arose from several hundred graft clones that had expanded. Surviving recipient T cells and intrathymic progenitors accounted for some patients' high TCRbeta diversity at day 60. Newly produced T cells mostly provided counts and TCRbeta diversity after one year, as hyperexpanded clones declined.

J gave up 2 bases and V 6 bases, and 2 bases lay outside the gene matches. This CDR3 spans 12 amino acids. Germline CDR1 and CDR2: SQVTM and ANQGSEA. This rearrangement joins TRBV29-1 to TRBJ2-7; 9 bases align to TRBD2. The sequence came from a male patient aged 10 to 17 who had a stem cell transplant for acute lymphoblastic leukemia, so the T cells may come from the graft donor. This specimen was PBMCs, mostly from graft donor cells, taken 360 days after TCRalphabeta/CD19-depleted stem cell transplant. The CDR3 region is CSVTSGTYEQYF. CDR3 nucleotide sequence: TGCAGCGTGACTAGCGGAACCTACGAGCAGTACTTC.